This T cell receptor (beta chain) is drawn from a study of blood T cell repertoires in COVID-19 (dated by TCRdb to about 2020). The study in broad terms: The collaborator samples originated in the United States, Italy and Spain and spanned the acute and convalescent phases of COVID-19. The repertoires were released in a freely available public database intended as a resource for research on the immune response to SARS-CoV-2. The sample metadata nearly always contained a de-identified subject ID, COVID-19 status, age in years and sex. The prospective study material was composed of cDNA or gDNA derived from T cells, B-cell-depleted T cells, or PBMCs. Samples came from the ongoing ImmuneRACE study (first 160 participants) plus 1,254 subjects from 6 global collaborators. Subjects who had been exposed to COVID-19, were actively infected with it, or had recovered from it provided the deeply sampled blood TCRbeta repertoires that made up the dataset. HLA class I and class II types, where available, came from metadata supplied by the sample provider rather than from assay-based typing. General study outcomes and caveats: How much clinical and demographic metadata was included differed by source and by participant, and the metadata was provided uncurated.

Participants in the prospective study were aged about 18 to 95 years, lived in under 30 United States geographic areas, and enrolled through a virtual design. Cohort assignment in the prospective study relied on participant-reported clinical history from a screening survey and a study questionnaire. Recovered participants in ImmuneRACE Cohort 3 were defined as having two consecutive negative NP/OP PCR tests, clearance from a healthcare professional, or resolution of symptoms. Each participant in the prospective study had whole blood, serum and a nasopharyngeal or oropharyngeal swab collected by mobile phlebotomists. Additional blood draws and questionnaires over an approximately 2-month period could optionally be provided by prospective study participants. Before DNA extraction, prospective study blood samples were shipped either frozen or at room temperature. From the cysteine up to the phenylalanine, the CDR3 has a length of 14 residues. This entry keeps only the CDR3 DNA: 42 bases, framed from base 1. Compared with germline, V lacks 1 base and J lacks 8 bases; bases without a gene match: 3. In the germline V gene (reference sequence), CDR1 corresponds to SEHNR and CDR2 to FQNEAQ.

TCRbeta CDR3 regions were amplified from genomic DNA using the immunoSEQ Assay, a bias-controlled multiplex PCR. As for the original processing: The number of nucleated cells in each sample was estimated by amplification of reference gene primers within the assay. To quantify the absolute abundance of each unique TCRbeta CDR3 rearrangement, sequence reads were collapsed and filtered. For each sample, productive Simpson clonality was calculated as the square root of Simpson's diversity index over productive rearrangements. TCRdb limited this immuneACCESS table to in-frame rearrangements with V and J called. A share of clones is missing; checked studies link under half to unresolved V genes, and the rest is unexplained. That table is the source of V, J and clone size, and D and trimming were worked out from the DNA. This sample lists about 150,000 clones; 80% to 90% were detected once. 7.3% of the sample is taken by the ten largest.

Comments on this clone: No cognate antigen has been identified for it. It has no much larger one-base neighbor in the sample; base qualities were not kept.

The receptor was isolated from a man aged 50-59 years who had recovered from COVID-19. The chain links TRBV7-9 with TRBJ2-1; TRBD2 lines up with 9 middle nucleotides. The sequencing sample was made of PBMCs or T cells enriched from blood (not recorded which). The CDR3: CASSLGRTSDEQFF. The DNA sequence follows: TGTGCCAGCAGCTTAGGTCGGACTAGCGATGAGCAGTTCTTC.